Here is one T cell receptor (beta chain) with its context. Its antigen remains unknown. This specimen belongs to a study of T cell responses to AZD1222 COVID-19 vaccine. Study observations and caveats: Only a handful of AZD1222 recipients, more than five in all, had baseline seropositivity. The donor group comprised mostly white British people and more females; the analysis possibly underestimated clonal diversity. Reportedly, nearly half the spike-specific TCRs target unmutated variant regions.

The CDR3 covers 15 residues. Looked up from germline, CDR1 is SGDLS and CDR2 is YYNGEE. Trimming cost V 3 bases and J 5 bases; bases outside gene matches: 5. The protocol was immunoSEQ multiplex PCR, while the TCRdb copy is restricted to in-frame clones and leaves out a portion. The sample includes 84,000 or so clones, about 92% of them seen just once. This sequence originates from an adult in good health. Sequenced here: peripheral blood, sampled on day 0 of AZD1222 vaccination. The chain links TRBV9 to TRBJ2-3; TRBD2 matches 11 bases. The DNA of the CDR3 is TGTGCCAGCAGCGGCCGGCTAGCGGGAGGAGATACGCAGTATTTT. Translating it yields CASSGRLAGGDTQYF.